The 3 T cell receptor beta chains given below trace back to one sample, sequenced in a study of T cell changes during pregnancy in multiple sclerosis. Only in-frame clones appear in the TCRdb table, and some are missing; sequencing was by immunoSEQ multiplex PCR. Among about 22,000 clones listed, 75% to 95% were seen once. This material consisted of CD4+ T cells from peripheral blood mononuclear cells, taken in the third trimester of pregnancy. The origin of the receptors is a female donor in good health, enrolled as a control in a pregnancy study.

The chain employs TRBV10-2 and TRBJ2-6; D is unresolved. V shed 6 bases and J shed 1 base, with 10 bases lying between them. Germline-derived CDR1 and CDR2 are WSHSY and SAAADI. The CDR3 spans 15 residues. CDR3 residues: CASSYLSSGANVLTF. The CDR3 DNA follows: TGCGCCAGCAGCTACCTGAGTTCTGGGGCCAACGTCCTGACTTTC.

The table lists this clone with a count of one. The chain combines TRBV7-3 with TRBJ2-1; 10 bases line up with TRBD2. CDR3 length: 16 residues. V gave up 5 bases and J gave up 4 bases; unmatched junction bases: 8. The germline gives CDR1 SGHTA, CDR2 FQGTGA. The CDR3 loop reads CASSKKLAGSYNEQFF. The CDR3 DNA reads TGTGCCAGCAGCAAGAAACTAGCGGGGAGTTACAATGAGCAGTTCTTC.

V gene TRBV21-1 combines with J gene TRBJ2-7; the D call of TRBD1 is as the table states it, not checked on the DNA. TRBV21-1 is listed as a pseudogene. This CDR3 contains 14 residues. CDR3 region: CASSRQGWRYEQYF. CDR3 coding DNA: TGTGCCAGCAGCCGACAGGGCTGGCGCTACGAGCAGTACTTC.